This T cell receptor beta chain originates from a study of tumor and adjacent non-tumor tissue in lung cancer. Study in general: Stage I to III disease affected about nine men and roughly five women aged roughly 31 to 80. General study results and limits: In normal lung, the top 100 clones were significantly more dominant than in tumor. Patients with more diverse tumor TCRs had worse survival. Significantly higher TCR diversity was found in tumor than normal lung.

This sample's RNA came from whole unsorted tissue. More than 3 cm separated this lung sample from the edge of the tumor. On this clonotype itself: What it recognizes is unknown. Sequence at one end of the junction differs from germline and may be a read error.

TCRbeta libraries were built with three rounds of nested PCR, modified from ARM-PCR. Via MiXCR, TCRdb re-called the multiplex PCR reads, giving one row per CDR3 protein. The sample includes more than 75,000 distinct CDR3 sequences, roughly 78% of them seen just once. There are 17 residues in the CDR3. Germline V CDR1 and CDR2: LGHNA, YNFKEQ. The chain recombines TRBV4-2 with TRBJ2-3; D may be TRBD1 (6 bases). This clonotype was sampled from a man aged 60 to 75 with small cell lung cancer. The specimen sequenced was distant non-tumor lung tissue. CDR3 DNA sequence: TGTGCCAGCAACCAATTTCAACAGGGTGGATGGACAGATACGCAGTATTTT. This translates into CASNQFQQGGWTDTQYF.